These 10 T cell receptor beta chains originate from one sample sequenced in a study of beta chain features in type 1 diabetes (dated by TCRdb to 2016 to 2019). These receptors are not linked to any known antigen. The investigation overall reported the following: Type 1 diabetes patients showed a moderate but significant shortening of TCRB CDR3 length in all four CD4+ subsets.

Receptor libraries were prepared by the immunoSEQ multiplex PCR assay. The entire isolated RNA was reverse transcribed using the High Capacity cDNA Reverse Transcription Kit, and thus expressed TCRB transcripts were sequenced. TCRdb took this table from immuneACCESS and kept in-frame rearrangements with V and J called. Such tables lack part of the clones; where checked against another copy, unresolved V genes explain under half of the gap, and the rest is unexplained. This sample is represented by around 280,000 clones; approximately 16% of them were singletons. The top ten constitute less than 0.02% of the sample. The material sequenced was naive CD4+ T cells from blood. Interpreted using the paper, the cell subset or site label stands for: true naive CD4+ T cells. These receptors all stem from a man in his late teens or twenties with type 1 diabetes.

This clone was seen a few times. The chain couples TRBV28 to TRBJ2-6, with 8 bases identical to TRBD1. The V segment lost 6 bases and the J segment 2 bases; nucleotides outside the gene matches: 3. CDR1 and CDR2 (germline): MDHEN, SYDVKM. The CDR3 extends over 15 amino acids. DNA of the CDR3: TGTGCCAGCAGCTGGACAGGGACTGGGGCCAACGTCCTGACTTTC. Its translation: CASSWTGTGANVLTF.

The CDR3 DNA reads TGTGCCAGCAATGCGGGAGGGCCCCCAGATACGCAGTATTTT. Its translation is CASNAGGPPDTQYF. This chain links TRBV13 with TRBJ2-3; 9 bases line up with TRBD2. The CDR3 is 14 residues long. The germline V gene encodes CDR1 PRHDT and CDR2 FYEKMQ (reference sequence). J was trimmed by 4 bases and V by 7 bases; bases with no gene match: 6.

In this sample, this clone turned up a few times. V is TRBV19 and J is TRBJ2-5; D perhaps matches TRBD1 (5 bases). The CDR3 loop spans 13 amino acids. Per the germline V gene, CDR1 is LNHDA and CDR2 is SQIVND (reference sequence). V was pared by 3 bases and J by 4 bases, with 9 bases between. The CDR3 spells CASSIPGRETQYF. For the CDR3, the DNA is TGTGCCAGTAGTATCCCAGGGCGAGAGACCCAGTACTTC.

This chain uses TRBV9 with TRBJ2-5; tentative D call: TRBD2 (5 bases). This CDR3 is 15 amino acids long. Germline V lookup: CDR1 SGDLS, CDR2 YYNGEE. The V end lost 2 bases, the J end lost 5 bases, and 16 bases lay between the germline ends. The CDR3 DNA is TGTGCCAGCAGCGTTTTTGGGCCGGGATCCGAGACCCAGTACTTC. Protein sequence: CASSVFGPGSETQYF.

This clone has more than one count but fewer than ten. The chain combines TRBV11-2 with TRBJ2-5, with TRBD1 matching 10 bases. The CDR3 is 15 residues long. The V gene end was trimmed by 5 bases and the J gene end by 2 bases; junction bases not matched to a gene: 5. Looked up from germline, CDR1 is SGHAT and CDR2 is FQNNGV. The CDR3 reads CASSRRGQGQETQYF. The CDR3 DNA follows: TGTGCCAGCAGCCGGCGGGGACAGGGGCAAGAGACCCAGTACTTC.

The chain uses TRBV21-1 and TRBJ1-1; the D segment call TRBD1 is taken from the table without a DNA check. TRBV21-1 is given as a pseudogene. This CDR3 is built from 12 residues. In nucleotides, the CDR3 is TGTGCCAGCAGCAAAGCGGGCCACCAAGCTTTCTTT. This encodes CASSKAGHQAFF.

The J gene is TRBJ2-1, the V gene TRBV2, with TRBD2 matching 9 bases. The CDR3 extends over 12 amino acids. Trimming at V came to 10 bases and at J to 5 bases, leaving 3 bases not matched to a gene. The V gene's germline CDR1 is SNHLY and CDR2 FYNNEI. The CDR3 DNA reads TGTGCCACCGGACTAGCGCACAATGAGCAGTTCTTC. Protein: CATGLAHNEQFF. Full variable domain (missing parts from reference TRBV2 and TRBJ2-1): EPEVTQTPSHQVTQMGQEVILRCVPISNHLYFYWYRQILGQKVEFLVSFYNNEISEKSEIFDDQFSVERPDGSNFTLKIRSTKLEDSAMYFCATGLAHNEQFFGPGTRLTVL.

This rearrangement joins TRBV6-1 to TRBJ1-4; TRBD1 matches 11 bases. The germline gives CDR1 MNHNS, CDR2 SASEGT. V was pared by 4 bases and J by 8 bases, with 6 bases of the junction left unmatched. The CDR3 is 15 amino acids. The CDR3 nucleotides read TGTGCCAGCAGTGGAGGACAGGGGGCAAGGGAAAAACTGTTTTTT. Translation gives CASSGGQGAREKLFF.

This clone was counted only a few times. The rearrangement uses TRBV7-9 and TRBJ2-7, with 7 nucleotides matching TRBD2. CDR3 size: 15 residues. CDR1 SEHNR and CDR2 FQNEAQ come from the germline V gene (reference sequence). The V and J ends lost 3 bases and 2 bases, in that order; junction bases with no gene match: 7. CDR3 protein: CASSFIGGTTYEQYF. CDR3 in DNA: TGTGCCAGCAGCTTTATCGGAGGGACTACCTACGAGCAGTACTTC. Variable domain in full (rest from reference TRBV7-9 and TRBJ2-7): DTGVSQNPRHKITKRGQNVTFRCDPISEHNRLYWYRQTLGQGPEFLTYFQNEAQLEKSRLLSDRFSAERPKGSFSTLEIQRTEQGDSAMYLCASSFIGGTTYEQYFGPGTRLTVT.

V and J are TRBV7-9 and TRBJ1-1; D possibly corresponds to TRBD1 (5 bases). This CDR3 comprises 12 residues. Germline CDR1 is SEHNR and CDR2 is FQNEAQ (reference sequence). V gave up 5 bases and J gave up 8 bases, with 12 bases separating them. In nucleotides, the CDR3 is TGTGCCAGCAGCCCCGGACACGTCGAAGCTTTCTTT. This encodes CASSPGHVEAFF.